One sample yielded the 7 T cell receptor beta chains listed below, sequenced in a study of blood T cells in healthy people across ages. PCR was performed a second time for 7 to 11 cycles using a sample-barcoded 5' primer and a J-beta primer mix. A single record per CDR3 protein comes from TCRdb applying MiXCR to the 5' RACE reads. The sample carries hundreds of thousands of distinct CDR3 sequences, around two fifths recorded once. The sequencing sample was made of blood. These receptor sequences come from a man aged 60 to 75 in good health.

This rearrangement joins TRBV12-3 or TRBV12-4 to TRBJ2-2; D unclear. V lost 5 bases and J 4 bases, leaving 8 bases between the germline ends. The CDR3 contains 13 residues. The CDR3 sequence is CASSASSTGELFF. In DNA form, the CDR3 reads TGTGCCAGCAGTGCAAGTAGCACCGGGGAGCTGTTTTTT.

This clonotype was picked up a small number of times. The CDR3 loop reads CASSGRSDYEQYF. CDR3 DNA: TGTGCCAGCAGCGGCCGCTCTGACTACGAGCAGTACTTC. The genes are TRBV7-2 and TRBJ2-7, with no clear D. The ends were cut back, 5 bases at V and 3 bases at J, with 11 bases in the middle. The CDR3 has 13 residues. Germline CDR1 SGHTA, CDR2 FQGNSA.

The chain employs TRBV12-3 or TRBV12-4 and TRBJ2-5; 7 bases are shared with TRBD1. V was pared by 3 bases and J by 5 bases, with 12 bases of the junction left unmatched. The CDR3 covers 16 residues. CDR3 nucleotides: TGTGCCAGCAGTTTTGGCAGGGGGTCAGTGTATGAGACCCAGTACTTC. This sequence encodes CASSFGRGSVYETQYF.

The chain links TRBV20-1 to TRBJ2-4; 8 bases agree with TRBD1. The J call is uncertain, as TRBJ2-7 better fits the DNA end. The CDR3 loop spans 13 amino acids. Per the germline V gene, CDR1 is DFQATT and CDR2 is SNEGSKA (reference sequence). In nucleotides, the CDR3 is TGCAGTGCAGGACGGACAGGGACTTACGAGCAGTACTTC. Translation: CSAGRTGTYEQYF.

This CDR3 is CASSQAGVGETQYF. DNA of the CDR3: TGCGCCAGCAGCCAAGCCGGGGTGGGCGAGACCCAGTACTTC. This rearrangement joins TRBV4-3 to TRBJ2-5; weak D call: TRBD2 (5 bases). This CDR3 is 14 amino acids long. Trimming removed 1 base at V and 5 bases at J, with 11 bases between. Germline V CDR1 and CDR2: LGHNA, YSLEER.

The chain links TRBV18 to TRBJ2-1, with no clear D. This CDR3 comprises 13 residues. From germline, CDR1 is KGHSH and CDR2 LQKENI. Deletions cut 9 bases from V and 4 bases from J, with 13 bases between. CDR3 loop: CASSSERYNEQFF. The CDR3 bases are TGTGCCAGTTCATCAGAACGTTACAATGAGCAGTTCTTC.

This clonotype was observed at least ten times. V is TRBV20-1 and J is TRBJ2-3, with D perhaps TRBD2 (6 bases). Germline V gene lookup returns CDR1 DFQATT and CDR2 SNEGSKA (reference sequence). V was shortened by 5 bases and J by 10 bases, with 16 bases between the two germline ends. The CDR3 spans 12 residues. The CDR3 region has the DNA TGCAGTGCTGTGCAGGGAGGTATAGCGCAGTATTTT. Encoded protein: CSAVQGGIAQYF.